The 9 T cell receptor beta chains presented below share a single source sample, sequenced in a study of cytomegalovirus exposure and HLA in healthy donors. 13 Jbeta primers and 60 Vbeta primers were used for the PCR. TCRdb's copy holds only in-frame clones and misses some; the assay was immunoSEQ multiplex PCR. This table holds over 30,000 clones, 55% to 80% found once. The sequenced sample was PBMCs. The receptor set was obtained from a man aged 40-49 years in good health and CMV-seropositive.

The V call is TRBV10-3, the J call TRBJ1-6, with TRBD1 matching 8 bases. Germline V lookup: CDR1 ENHRY, CDR2 SYGVKD. This CDR3 contains 13 residues. V dropped 6 bases and J dropped 7; count of bases not matched to a gene: 2. Here the CDR3 reads CAISGQGNSPLHF. The CDR3 DNA is TGTGCCATCAGCGGACAGGGAAATTCACCCCTCCACTTT.

The rearrangement uses TRBV7-2 and TRBJ2-1; D unclear. The germline V gene has CDR1 SGHTA and CDR2 FQGNSA. This CDR3 region has 13 residues. Trimming removed 5 bases from V and 4 bases from J, with 9 bases in between. The CDR3 DNA is TGTGCCAGCAGCGCCCTCACTTACAATGAGCAGTTCTTC. Amino acid sequence: CASSALTYNEQFF.

This chain connects TRBV27 to TRBJ2-7; TRBD1 agrees at 7 bases. The CDR3 sequence is 15 residues long. The V segment lost 8 bases and the J segment 5 bases; nucleotides outside the gene matches: 15. CDR1 is MNHEY and CDR2 is SMNVEV in the germline V gene (reference sequence). CDR3 amino acids: CASRPKNRGEDEQYF. The CDR3 nucleotides are TGTGCCAGCCGCCCAAAGAACAGGGGAGAGGACGAGCAGTACTTC.

This chain links TRBV19 with TRBJ1-2; D remains ambiguous. Per the germline V gene, CDR1 is LNHDA and CDR2 is SQIVND (reference sequence). The CDR3 has 12 amino acids. The V end was cut by 1 base, the J end by 4 bases, with 4 bases between. The CDR3 spells CASSIALYGYTF. The CDR3 region has the DNA TGTGCCAGTAGTATAGCCCTCTATGGCTACACCTTC.

The chain combines TRBV15 with TRBJ1-1; 9 bases map to TRBD1. V lost 4 bases and J lost 9; bases outside the gene matches: 12. CDR3 length: 15 residues. Germline V gives CDR1 LNHNV, CDR2 YYDKDF (reference sequence). CDR3 loop: CATSTPAGGQGKAFF. As DNA, the CDR3 is TGTGCCACCAGCACCCCGGCGGGGGGACAGGGTAAAGCTTTCTTT. Full variable domain (rest looked up from reference TRBV15 and TRBJ1-1): DAMVIQNPRYQVTQFGKPVTLSCSQTLNHNVMYWYQQKSSQAPKLLFHYYDKDFNNEADTPDNFQSRRPNTSFCFLDIRSPGLGDTAMYLCATSTPAGGQGKAFFGQGTRLTVV.

This chain connects TRBV7-9 to TRBJ1-3; TRBD1 might be the D (5 bases). Trimming took 4 bases from V and 0 from J, leaving 19 bases between them. The CDR3 is 18 amino acids. Germline V gene data show CDR1 as SEHNR and CDR2 as FQNEAQ (reference sequence). Written as DNA, the CDR3 is TGTGCCAGCAGCTCCCGGTGGGGGGGTATTCTCTCTGGAAACACCATATATTTT. Translated: CASSSRWGGILSGNTIYF.

This clone has just a few counts. The rearrangement uses TRBV11-1 and TRBJ2-7; 9 nucleotides align to TRBD1. V dropped 5 bases and J dropped 3; count of bases not matched to a gene: 14. Looked up from germline, CDR1 is SGHAT and CDR2 is FQDESV (reference sequence). There are 17 residues in the CDR3. CDR3 sequence reads: CASSQDTGTGIDYEQYF. The DNA of the CDR3 is TGTGCCAGCAGCCAAGATACCGGGACAGGGATTGACTACGAGCAGTACTTC.

The chain employs TRBV7-9 and TRBJ1-2; D is ambiguous. Trimming pared 1 base from V and 2 bases from J, leaving 5 bases between. Per germline, CDR1 SEHNR and CDR2 FQNEAQ (reference sequence). This CDR3 has 13 residues. CDR3: CASSLDGNYGYTF. CDR3 nucleotides: TGTGCCAGCAGCTTAGACGGGAACTATGGCTACACCTTC.

The V gene is TRBV7-7, the J gene TRBJ2-6; D gene ambiguous. Germline-derived CDR1 and CDR2 are SSHAT and FNYEAQ (reference sequence). V lost 6 bases and J 4 bases, leaving 13 bases between the germline ends. The CDR3 runs 15 residues. CDR3 sequence: CASSLSPGGANVLTF. DNA of the CDR3: TGTGCCAGCAGTTTAAGCCCCGGGGGGGCCAACGTCCTGACTTTC.